The next 16 T cell receptor beta chains were all read from a single sample in a study of OX40 agonist ivuxolimab in advanced cancers. Some clones are missing from TCRdb's copy, which holds only in-frame ones; the method was immunoSEQ multiplex PCR. Found here are about 79,000 clones, roughly 94% of them singletons; the top ten hold 9.6%. The specimen comprised CD4+ or CD8+ T cells sorted from blood, sampled in a trial of the OX40 agonist ivuxolimab. Receptor source: an adult with an advanced solid tumor such as melanoma, head and neck, liver or kidney cancer.

The chain links TRBV18 to TRBJ1-1, with D unclear. The germline gives CDR1 KGHSH, CDR2 LQKENI. The CDR3 sequence is 15 residues long. Trimming left V 0 bases short and J 6 bases short, with 14 bases between. CDR3 protein: CASSPPEGLGSEAFF. CDR3 nucleotides: TGTGCCAGCTCACCACCGGAAGGGCTGGGGTCTGAAGCTTTCTTT.

This clone was observed a handful of times. The chain recombines TRBV2 with TRBJ2-2; D could derive from TRBD1 or TRBD2 (5 bases each). V was shortened by 4 bases and J by 7 bases, with 16 bases between the two germline ends. The CDR3 runs to 15 residues. Germline CDR1 SNHLY, CDR2 FYNNEI. CDR3 DNA: TGTGCCAGCAGTGTGACCGGGACGCCAGTCGGGGAGCTGTTTTTT. Encoded protein: CASSVTGTPVGELFF.

The chain uses TRBV7-9 and TRBJ2-3; 11 bases match TRBD1. The CDR3 totals 16 residues. The V gene end was trimmed by 6 bases and the J gene end by 6 bases; junction bases not matched to a gene: 11. CDR1 and CDR2 (germline): SEHNR, FQNEAQ (reference sequence). DNA of the CDR3: TGTGCCAGCAGGGGGCCCCGGGACAGGGGGTTGGATACGCAGTATTTT. It translates to CASRGPRDRGLDTQYF. The full variable domain, in which reference TRBV7-9 and TRBJ2-3 provide the parts outside the CDR3, is DTGVSQNPRHKITKRGQNVTFRCDPISEHNRLYWYRQTLGQGPEFLTYFQNEAQLEKSRLLSDRFSAERPKGSFSTLEIQRTEQGDSAMYLCASRGPRDRGLDTQYFGPGTRLTVL.

This chain uses TRBV28 with TRBJ2-2; the D is unclear. Germline CDR1 is MDHEN and CDR2 is SYDVKM. The CDR3 is made up of 14 amino acids. V was pared by 5 bases and J by 1 base, with 8 bases between. CDR3 amino acids: CASSAHKNTGELFF. CDR3 sequence (DNA): TGTGCCAGCAGTGCCCACAAGAACACCGGGGAGCTGTTTTTT.

The V gene is TRBV7-9, the J gene TRBJ2-2; 7 nucleotides align to TRBD1. The CDR3 covers 16 residues. J was trimmed by 2 bases and V by 4 bases; bases with no gene match: 7. Germline V gene sequence: CDR1 SEHNR, CDR2 FQNEAQ (reference sequence). The CDR3: CASSYPGGRNTGELFF. The CDR3 DNA follows: TGTGCCAGCAGCTACCCAGGGGGAAGAAACACCGGGGAGCTGTTTTTT. The whole variable domain, remainder taken from reference TRBV7-9 and TRBJ2-2, is DTGVSQNPRHKITKRGQNVTFRCDPISEHNRLYWYRQTLGQGPEFLTYFQNEAQLEKSRLLSDRFSAERPKGSFSTLEIQRTEQGDSAMYLCASSYPGGRNTGELFFGEGSRLTVL.

This clone has a single count. The V gene is TRBV2, the J gene TRBJ1-2; TRBD1 matches 7 bases. V lost 5 bases to trimming and J lost 3 bases; unmatched junction nucleotides: 3. The germline V gene encodes CDR1 SNHLY and CDR2 FYNNEI. The CDR3 is 13 amino acids. CDR3 in amino acids: CASSPDRDYGYTF. The CDR3 DNA reads TGTGCCAGCAGTCCCGACAGGGACTATGGCTACACCTTC.

The chain combines TRBV27 with TRBJ1-1, with 7 bases identical to TRBD1. V trimming: 6 bases; J trimming: 7 bases; junction bases outside the gene matches: 11. CDR3 length equals 14 residues. Germline loops: CDR1 MNHEY, CDR2 SMNVEV (reference sequence). The CDR3 protein is CASRNGQVGGEAFF. The DNA for the CDR3 is TGTGCCAGCAGAAACGGACAGGTCGGGGGTGAAGCTTTCTTT.

This chain connects TRBV27 to TRBJ2-1; tentatively, D is TRBD2 (5 bases). The CDR3 loop spans 15 amino acids. Looked up from germline, CDR1 is MNHEY and CDR2 is SMNVEV (reference sequence). V lost 4 bases and J 3 bases, leaving 13 bases between the germline ends. The CDR3 here is CASSWALGDYNEQFF. The CDR3 DNA follows: TGTGCCAGCAGTTGGGCACTCGGGGACTACAATGAGCAGTTCTTC.

J is TRBJ2-7 and V is TRBV11-2; D is ambiguous. V gave up 0 bases and J gave up 5 bases, with 11 bases separating them. The CDR3 has 14 residues. Germline V CDR1 and CDR2: SGHAT, FQNNGV. The CDR3 here is CASSLDRGPHEQYF. In DNA, the CDR3 is TGTGCCAGCAGCTTAGATCGTGGACCGCACGAGCAGTACTTC.

The chain combines TRBV19 with TRBJ1-5; 9 bases map to TRBD1. This CDR3 has 14 amino acids. CDR1 and CDR2 (germline): LNHDA, SQIVND (reference sequence). The V and J ends lost 3 bases and 7 bases, in that order; junction bases with no gene match: 4. The CDR3 bases are TGTGCCAGTAGTATCGGGACAGGGTTCCAGCCCCAGCATTTT. This sequence encodes CASSIGTGFQPQHF.

This rearrangement joins TRBV4-2 to TRBJ2-2, with D possibly matching TRBD2 (6 bases). Germline loops: CDR1 LGHNA, CDR2 YNFKEQ. The ends were cut back, 5 bases at V and 0 bases at J, with 10 bases in the middle. There are 15 residues in the CDR3. As DNA, the CDR3 is TGTGCCAGCAGCTTGGGACTTACGAACACCGGGGAGCTGTTTTTT. It is translated as CASSLGLTNTGELFF.

The chain carries TRBV30 and TRBJ1-2; D may be TRBD1 (5 bases). Trimming stripped 4 bases from V and 6 bases from J, with 18 bases between. The CDR3 length is 14 residues. Germline CDR1 reads GTSNPN; CDR2 reads SVGIG (reference sequence). The chain's CDR3 is CAWTHPGLRNGYTF. The CDR3 nucleotides read TGTGCCTGGACTCATCCGGGACTTCGGAATGGCTACACCTTC.

V usage is TRBV11-3 and J usage is TRBJ2-1, with 12 bases aligning to TRBD2. The CDR3 sequence is 16 residues long. Trimming cost V 4 bases and J 6 bases; bases outside gene matches: 7. CDR1 SGHNT and CDR2 YENEEA come from the germline V gene. The DNA of the CDR3 is TGTGCCAGCAGCTCAAGACTAGCGGGGGATGCCAATGAGCAGTTCTTC. It translates to CASSSRLAGDANEQFF.

The rearrangement uses TRBV28 and TRBJ2-1; 9 bases are shared with TRBD2. There are 19 residues in the CDR3. The germline gives CDR1 MDHEN, CDR2 SYDVKM. J was trimmed by 0 bases and V by 0 bases; bases with no gene match: 9. CDR3 loop: CASSLWVVAGEGSYNEQFF. The CDR3 region has the DNA TGTGCCAGCAGTTTATGGGTGGTAGCGGGAGAAGGCTCCTACAATGAGCAGTTCTTC. The complete variable domain, with remaining parts taken from reference TRBV28 and TRBJ2-1, reads DVKVTQSSRYLVKRTGEKVFLECVQDMDHENMFWYRQDPGLGLRLIYFSYDVKMKEKGDIPEGYSVSREKKERFSLILESASTNQTSMYLCASSLWVVAGEGSYNEQFFGPGTRLTVL.

This clone showed up just once. The chain recombines TRBV7-3 with TRBJ2-1; D is perhaps TRBD2 (5 bases). Between the trimmed V and J ends, which lost 3 bases and 9 bases, there was a span of 21 bases. Looked up from germline, CDR1 is SGHTA and CDR2 is FQGTGA. The CDR3 consists of 16 residues. The CDR3 DNA sequence: TGTGCCAGCAGCTTGAGCGGCAGCCATAACGTTGGTGAGCAGTTCTTC. Encoded protein: CASSLSGSHNVGEQFF. Together with reference TRBV7-3 and TRBJ2-1, the CDR3 gives the full variable domain: GAGVSQTPSNKVTEKGKYVELRCDPISGHTALYWYRQSLGQGPEFLIYFQGTGAADDSGLPNDRFFAVRPEGSVSTLKIQRTERGDSAVYLCASSLSGSHNVGEQFFGPGTRLTVL.

The chain recombines TRBV9 with TRBJ2-3, with D tentatively TRBD1 (6 bases). CDR1 and CDR2 from the germline V gene are SGDLS and YYNGEE. Between the trimmed V and J ends, which lost 0 bases and 3 bases, there was a span of 14 bases. The CDR3 covers 16 residues. The CDR3: CASSVATGLRTDTQYF. The DNA for the CDR3 is TGTGCCAGCAGCGTAGCTACAGGGCTGAGGACAGATACGCAGTATTTT.